This T cell receptor (beta chain) came from a study of cytomegalovirus exposure and HLA in healthy donors. The CDR3 has 13 amino acids. Trimming stripped 5 bases from V and 3 bases from J, with 9 bases between. From germline, CDR1 is SGHTA and CDR2 FQGNSA. The PCR employed 60 Vbeta primers together with 13 Jbeta primers. Repertoires were generated with immunoSEQ multiplex PCR, while TCRdb's copy carries only in-frame clones and drops some. The sample shows roughly 150,000 clones, around four fifths of them seen only once. This TCR was recovered from a man aged 18 to 30 in good health and CMV-seropositive. The genes are TRBV7-2 and TRBJ2-3; D not certain. The specimen was PBMCs. CDR3 sequence (DNA): TGTGCCAGCAGCCGTTCGTTGACAGATACGCAGTATTTT. Translated, it gives CASSRSLTDTQYF.